This TCR beta chain was sequenced in a study of identical twins. Germline values: CDR1 SGHVS, CDR2 FNYEAQ. The V gene end was trimmed by 5 bases and the J gene end by 0 bases; junction bases not matched to a gene: 7. The CDR3 sequence is 16 residues long. TCRdb redid the calling of the 5' RACE reads with MiXCR, one entry per CDR3 protein. The table includes about 470,000 distinct CDR3 sequences, approximately 24% detected once. This clonotype was counted a few times. These same records also appear under a second study, on T cells expressing NK-cell markers.

The chain carries TRBV7-6 and TRBJ2-1; 7 bases line up with TRBD2. The sequenced sample consisted of CD4+ T cells sorted from blood. The source of this sequence is a woman younger than 35 in good health. The CDR3 DNA is TGTGCCAGCAGCATGGGAGGGCCCCTCTCCTACAATGAGCAGTTCTTC. Its translation is CASSMGGPLSYNEQFF.